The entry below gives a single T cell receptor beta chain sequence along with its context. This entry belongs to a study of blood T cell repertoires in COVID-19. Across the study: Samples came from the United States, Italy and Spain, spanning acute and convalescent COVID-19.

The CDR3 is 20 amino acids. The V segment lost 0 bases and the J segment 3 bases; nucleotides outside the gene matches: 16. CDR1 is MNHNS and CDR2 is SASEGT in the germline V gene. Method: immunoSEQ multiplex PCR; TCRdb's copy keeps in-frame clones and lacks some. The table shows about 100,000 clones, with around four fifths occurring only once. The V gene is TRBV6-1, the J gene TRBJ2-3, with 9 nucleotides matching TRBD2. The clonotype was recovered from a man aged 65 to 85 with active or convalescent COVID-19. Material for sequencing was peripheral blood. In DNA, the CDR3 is TGTGCCAGCAGTGAAGCAGGACTAAGCCTCCTAGCGGGGTCGACAGATACGCAGTATTTT. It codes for CASSEAGLSLLAGSTDTQYF.